This TCR beta chain was captured by sequencing in a study of blood T cell repertoires in COVID-19. Study details: Samples representing acute and convalescent COVID-19 were sourced from the United States, Italy and Spain. The cDNA or gDNA used as material had been derived from T cells, B-cell-depleted T cells, or PBMCs.

In the source study's methods: Amplification with reference gene primers provided the estimates of nucleated cell counts. Measured with immunoSEQ multiplex PCR; TCRdb has only the in-frame clones, and not every one. V and J calls and clone size are as listed in that table; D and trimming were resolved from the DNA. Among over 95,000 clones, roughly 79% were seen once, and the ten largest hold 10%. Germline CDR1 is LNHNV and CDR2 is YYDKDF (reference sequence). Deletions cut 1 base from V and 1 base from J, with 10 bases between. The CDR3 contains 15 residues. This clonotype originated in a human donor in a cohort sampled during active COVID-19. The V gene is TRBV15, the J gene TRBJ1-1; no definite D call. Material for sequencing was peripheral blood. The CDR3 reads CATSRGGVGNTEAFF. CDR3 bases: TGTGCCACCAGCAGAGGCGGGGTGGGGAACACTGAAGCTTTCTTT.